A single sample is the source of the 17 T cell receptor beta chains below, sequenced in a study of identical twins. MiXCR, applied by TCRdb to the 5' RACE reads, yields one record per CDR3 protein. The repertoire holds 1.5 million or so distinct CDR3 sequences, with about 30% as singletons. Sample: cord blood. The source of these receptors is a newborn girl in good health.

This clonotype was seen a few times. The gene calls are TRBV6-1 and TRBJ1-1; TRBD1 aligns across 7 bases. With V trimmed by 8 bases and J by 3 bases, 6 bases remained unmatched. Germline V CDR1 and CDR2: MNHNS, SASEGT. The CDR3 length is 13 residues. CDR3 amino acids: CASRRTGDTEAFF. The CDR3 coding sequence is TGTGCCAGCCGCAGGACAGGAGACACTGAAGCTTTCTTT.

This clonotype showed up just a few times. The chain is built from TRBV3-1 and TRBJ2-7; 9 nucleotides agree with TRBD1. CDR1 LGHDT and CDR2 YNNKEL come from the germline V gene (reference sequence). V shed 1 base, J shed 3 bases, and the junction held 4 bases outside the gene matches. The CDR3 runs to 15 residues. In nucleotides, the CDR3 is TGTGCCAGCAGCCAAGCCCCGGGACAGGGCTACGAGCAGTACTTC. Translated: CASSQAPGQGYEQYF.

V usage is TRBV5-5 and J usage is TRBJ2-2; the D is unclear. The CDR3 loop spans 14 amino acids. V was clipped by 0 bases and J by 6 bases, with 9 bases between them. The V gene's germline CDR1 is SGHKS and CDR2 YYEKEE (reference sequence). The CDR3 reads CASSLGARPGELFF. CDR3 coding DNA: TGTGCCAGCAGCTTGGGCGCCCGTCCCGGGGAGCTGTTTTTT.

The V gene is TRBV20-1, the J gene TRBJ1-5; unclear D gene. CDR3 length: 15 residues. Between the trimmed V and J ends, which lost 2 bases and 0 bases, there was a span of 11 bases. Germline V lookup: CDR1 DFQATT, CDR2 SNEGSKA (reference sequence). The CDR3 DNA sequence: TGCAGTGCTAGAACGGGGTTCACTAGCAATCAGCCCCAGCATTTT. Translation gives CSARTGFTSNQPQHF.

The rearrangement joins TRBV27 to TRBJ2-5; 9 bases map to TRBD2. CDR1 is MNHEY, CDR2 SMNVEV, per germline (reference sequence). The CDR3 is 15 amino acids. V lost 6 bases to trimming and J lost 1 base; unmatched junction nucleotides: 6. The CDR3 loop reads CASRALAGRQETQYF. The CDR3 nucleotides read TGTGCCAGCAGGGCACTAGCGGGCCGCCAAGAGACCCAGTACTTC.

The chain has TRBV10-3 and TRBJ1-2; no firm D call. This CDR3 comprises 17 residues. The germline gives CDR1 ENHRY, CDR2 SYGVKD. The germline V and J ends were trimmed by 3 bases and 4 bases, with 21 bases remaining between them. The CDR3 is CAISEGQVQEGSYGYTF. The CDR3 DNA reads TGTGCCATCAGTGAAGGGCAGGTCCAGGAGGGAAGCTATGGCTACACCTTC.

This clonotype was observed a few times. The CDR3 bases are TGTGCCAGCAGGCGGGACAGGGTAACCCACGAGCAGTACTTC. This gives the protein CASRRDRVTHEQYF. The chain is built from TRBV27 and TRBJ2-7; 9 positions match TRBD1. In germline, CDR1 is MNHEY, CDR2 SMNVEV (reference sequence). The junction had 8 bases not matched to a gene; V was cut back by 6 bases and J by 5 bases. The CDR3 is 14 amino acids.

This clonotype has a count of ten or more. CDR3 sequence: CASSPGSGAETQYF. The CDR3 DNA reads TGTGCCAGCAGCCCCGGGTCTGGGGCAGAGACCCAGTACTTC. The J gene is TRBJ2-5, the V gene TRBV2; D may be TRBD1 (5 bases). The germline gives CDR1 SNHLY, CDR2 FYNNEI. Trimming removed 6 bases from V and 4 bases from J, with 15 bases in between. This CDR3 is 14 amino acids long.

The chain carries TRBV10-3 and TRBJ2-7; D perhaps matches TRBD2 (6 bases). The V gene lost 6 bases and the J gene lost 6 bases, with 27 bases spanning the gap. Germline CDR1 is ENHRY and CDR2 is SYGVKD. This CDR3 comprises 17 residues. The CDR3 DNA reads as TGTGCCATCAGCCGACCCCTGCGGGGACCATCCCGGTCCGAGCAGTACTTC. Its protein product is CAISRPLRGPSRSEQYF.

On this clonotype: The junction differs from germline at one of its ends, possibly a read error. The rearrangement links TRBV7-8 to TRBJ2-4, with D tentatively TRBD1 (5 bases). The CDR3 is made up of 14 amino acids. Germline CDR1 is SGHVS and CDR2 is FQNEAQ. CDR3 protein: CASSFARVGNILYF. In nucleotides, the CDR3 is TGTGCCAGCAGCTTTGCCAGGGTAGGAAACATTCTGTACTTC.

The CDR3 reads CASSLLILEYEQYF. As DNA, the CDR3 is TGTGCCAGCAGCTTATTGATTTTGGAATACGAGCAGTACTTC. V is TRBV7-2 and J is TRBJ2-7; unclear D gene. The CDR3 extends over 14 amino acids. Per the germline V gene, CDR1 is SGHTA and CDR2 is FQGNSA. Deletions cut 2 bases from V and 4 bases from J, with 12 bases between.

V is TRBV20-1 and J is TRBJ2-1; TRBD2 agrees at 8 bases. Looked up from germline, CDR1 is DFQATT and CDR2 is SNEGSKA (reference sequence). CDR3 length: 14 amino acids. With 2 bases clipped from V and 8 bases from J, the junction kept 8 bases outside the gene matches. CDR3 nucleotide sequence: TGCAGTGCTAGAAACCCCAGAGCGGGAGATGAGCAGTTCTTC. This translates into CSARNPRAGDEQFF.

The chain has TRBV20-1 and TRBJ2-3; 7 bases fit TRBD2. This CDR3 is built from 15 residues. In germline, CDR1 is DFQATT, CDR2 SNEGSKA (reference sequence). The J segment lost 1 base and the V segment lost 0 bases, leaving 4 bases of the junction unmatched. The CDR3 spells CSARDAAGGTDTQYF. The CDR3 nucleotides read TGCAGTGCTAGAGATGCGGCGGGGGGCACAGATACGCAGTATTTT.

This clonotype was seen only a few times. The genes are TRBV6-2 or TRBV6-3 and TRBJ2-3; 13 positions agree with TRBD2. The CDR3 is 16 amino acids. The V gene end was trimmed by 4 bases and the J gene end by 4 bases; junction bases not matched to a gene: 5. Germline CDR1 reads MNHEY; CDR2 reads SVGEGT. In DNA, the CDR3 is TGTGCCAGCAGTTCCGTACTAGCGGGGGGGCCAGATACGCAGTATTTT. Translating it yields CASSSVLAGGPDTQYF.

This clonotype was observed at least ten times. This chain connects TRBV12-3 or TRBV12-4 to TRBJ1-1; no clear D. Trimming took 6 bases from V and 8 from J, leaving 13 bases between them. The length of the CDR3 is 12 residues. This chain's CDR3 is CASSTRSGEAFF. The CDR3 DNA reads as TGTGCCAGCAGCACCCGATCGGGGGAAGCTTTCTTT.

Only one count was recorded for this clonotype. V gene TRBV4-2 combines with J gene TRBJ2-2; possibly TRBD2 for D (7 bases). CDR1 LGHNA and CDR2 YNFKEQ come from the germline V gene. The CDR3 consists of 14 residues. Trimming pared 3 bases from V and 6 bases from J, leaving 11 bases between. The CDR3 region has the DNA TGTGCCAGCAGCCATAGGGGGAGGGCCGGGGAGCTGTTTTTT. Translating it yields CASSHRGRAGELFF.

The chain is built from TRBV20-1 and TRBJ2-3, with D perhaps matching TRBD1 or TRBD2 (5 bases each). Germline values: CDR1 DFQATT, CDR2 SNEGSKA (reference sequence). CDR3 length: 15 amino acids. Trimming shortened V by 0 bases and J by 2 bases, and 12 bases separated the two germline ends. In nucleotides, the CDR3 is TGCAGTGCTAGAGATTGGGGGACCCCCACAGATACGCAGTATTTT. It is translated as CSARDWGTPTDTQYF.